A selection of T cell receptor beta chains follows, all from one sample in a study of blood T cell repertoires in COVID-19. Clones were read by immunoSEQ multiplex PCR, and TCRdb kept only the in-frame ones, dropping some. Of tens of thousands of clones listed, around nine tenths were seen once; the top ten hold around 4.5%. Sequencing used peripheral blood. Receptors were obtained from a man in his sixties with COVID-19, enrolled during active disease. Each CDR3 is given with its conserved first and last residue. Each record gives: J gene, clone size, V gene, D gene, CDR3 DNA, CDR3 protein. D genes are given only for firm matches. Clone size appears in some rows only: once, few, many, or a class for an expanded clone.

J: TRBJ1-3
size: .
V: TRBV6-6
D: TRBD1
DNA: TGTGCCAGCAGTTGGGACAGGGGGGGAAACACCATATATTTT
CDR3: CASSWDRGGNTIYF

J: TRBJ2-1
size: .
V: TRBV20-1
D: TRBD2
DNA: TGCAGTGCTTCGGTCGGGAGGGTGCAGTTCTTC
CDR3: CSASVGRVQFF

J: TRBJ2-7
size: .
V: TRBV30
D: TRBD1
DNA: TGTGCCTGGAGGGCCGGGACAGGGATCCACGAGCAGTACTTC
CDR3: CAWRAGTGIHEQYF

J: TRBJ1-4
size: few
V: TRBV4-3
D: .
DNA: TGCGCCAGCAGCCCTGGACAGTTGAATGATGAAAAACTGTTTTTT
CDR3: CASSPGQLNDEKLFF

J: TRBJ2-7
size: few
V: TRBV6-7
D: .
DNA: TGTGCCAGCCCCCCCGGAGTGGTGGTGGGCTACGAGCAGTACTTC
CDR3: CASPPGVVVGYEQYF

J: TRBJ1-6
size: .
V: TRBV2
D: .
DNA: TGTGCCAGCAAGACAGGAAGAGAATCACCCCTCCACTTT
CDR3: CASKTGRESPLHF

J: TRBJ1-5
size: .
V: TRBV19
D: TRBD1
DNA: TGTGCCAGTAGGCGACAGGGGGCTGAGTATAGCAATCAGCCCCAGCATTTT
CDR3: CASRRQGAEYSNQPQHF

J: TRBJ1-2
size: .
V: TRBV6-5
D: .
DNA: TGTGCCAGCAGTCCCACCGCAGGGGGCTACACCTTC
CDR3: CASSPTAGGYTF

J: TRBJ2-2
size: .
V: TRBV4-1
D: TRBD2
DNA: TGCGCCAGCAGCTCGGGAGGGCAGACGAACACCGGGGAGCTGTTTTTT
CDR3: CASSSGGQTNTGELFF

J: TRBJ1-1
size: .
V: TRBV19
D: .
DNA: TGTGCCAGTAGTATGTTCAAGAACACTGAAGCTTTCTTT
CDR3: CASSMFKNTEAFF

J: TRBJ2-1
size: once
V: TRBV2
D: TRBD2
DNA: TGTGCCAGCAGGTCGACTAGCGGGTTTTCGAATGAGCAGTTCTTC
CDR3: CASRSTSGFSNEQFF

J: TRBJ2-1
size: .
V: TRBV5-4
D: .
DNA: TGTGCCAGCAGCTACCTCGGTCCCTACAATGAGCAGTTCTTC
CDR3: CASSYLGPYNEQFF

J: TRBJ1-6
size: once
V: TRBV3-1/TRBV3-2
D: TRBD1
DNA: TGTGCCAGCAGCGACAGCACAGGGACAGGAGGATCACCCCTCCACTTT
CDR3: CASSDSTGTGGSPLHF

J: TRBJ1-6
size: .
V: TRBV6-5
D: .
DNA: TGTGCCAGCAGCAGACGGGATTCACCCCTCCACTTT
CDR3: CASSRRDSPLHF

J: TRBJ2-7
size: .
V: TRBV10-3
D: TRBD2
DNA: TGTGCCATCCGGACTAGCGGGGAAACCTACGAGCAGTACTTC
CDR3: CAIRTSGETYEQYF

J: TRBJ2-1
size: few
V: TRBV19
D: .
DNA: TGTGCCAGTAGTCTCATAGACAGCGACAATGAGCAGTTCTTC
CDR3: CASSLIDSDNEQFF

J: TRBJ2-3
size: once
V: TRBV9
D: .
DNA: TGTGCCAGCAGCATCCTACCGGGAGCAGATACGCAGTATTTT
CDR3: CASSILPGADTQYF

J: TRBJ2-7
size: .
V: TRBV29-1
D: TRBD2
DNA: TGCAGCGCTAAGACTAGCGTGCCACCCTACGAGCAGTACTTC
CDR3: CSAKTSVPPYEQYF

J: TRBJ1-4
size: medium-sized
V: TRBV21-1
D: .
DNA: TGTGCCAGCAATAGAGCTCGGGGTGAAAAACTGTTTTTT
CDR3: CASNRARGEKLFF

J: TRBJ2-1
size: .
V: TRBV29-1
D: .
DNA: TGCAGCGTTGTGGCAGGGGTGGACAATGAGCAGTTCTTC
CDR3: CSVVAGVDNEQFF

J: TRBJ1-2
size: .
V: TRBV29-1
D: TRBD1
DNA: TGCAGCGCTCCCACCACAGGGGGCTATGGCTACACCTTC
CDR3: CSAPTTGGYGYTF

J: TRBJ2-5
size: .
V: TRBV3-1/TRBV3-2
D: .
DNA: TGTGCCAGCAGCCAACTCTCTCGGACCCAGTACTTC
CDR3: CASSQLSRTQYF

J: TRBJ1-2
size: .
V: TRBV10-3
D: .
DNA: TGTGCCATCACTCCCGGCCAGGGGAATGGCTACACCTTC
CDR3: CAITPGQGNGYTF

J: TRBJ2-1
size: .
V: TRBV11-2
D: TRBD2
DNA: TGTGCCAGCAGCTTAGATGGGACTAGCGCGTTCTGGCAGCAGTTCTTC
CDR3: CASSLDGTSAFWQQFF

J: TRBJ2-7
size: once
V: TRBV25-1
D: .
DNA: TGTGCCAGCAGTACACCGGGGGGCGGGACTTCCTACGAGCAGTACTTC
CDR3: CASSTPGGGTSYEQYF

J: TRBJ2-1
size: .
V: TRBV7-9
D: TRBD1
DNA: TGTGCCAGCACCAGGGACAGTGGGGATGAGCAGTTCTTC
CDR3: CASTRDSGDEQFF

J: TRBJ2-1
size: .
V: TRBV9
D: TRBD2
DNA: TGTGCCAGCAGCGTAGGGACTAGCGGGACACCCTACAATGAGCAGTTCTTC
CDR3: CASSVGTSGTPYNEQFF

J: TRBJ2-1
size: .
V: TRBV30
D: TRBD2
DNA: TGTGCCTGGAGTCCGGGACTAGCGGGAGAGCAGTTCTTC
CDR3: CAWSPGLAGEQFF

J: TRBJ2-7
size: .
V: TRBV30
D: .
DNA: TGTGCCTGGAGCACGGGAGATAAGACCGAGCAGTACTTC
CDR3: CAWSTGDKTEQYF

J: TRBJ2-1
size: .
V: TRBV5-1
D: .
DNA: TGCGCCAGCAGCCCTGGCCTTTTGGCGGTCGCCTACAATGAGCAGTTCTTC
CDR3: CASSPGLLAVAYNEQFF

J: TRBJ1-1
size: .
V: TRBV20-1
D: .
DNA: TGCAGTGCTAGTATCCAGGCCTTGAGCACTGAAGCTTTCTTT
CDR3: CSASIQALSTEAFF

J: TRBJ1-2
size: .
V: TRBV4-2
D: .
DNA: TGTGCCAGCAGCCAAGCCACCGGGAATTACTATGGCTACACCTTC
CDR3: CASSQATGNYYGYTF

J: TRBJ2-3
size: .
V: TRBV27
D: TRBD2
DNA: TGTGCCAGCAGTTTAGAGGCGGGAGGGCCTGGGGATACGCAGTATTTT
CDR3: CASSLEAGGPGDTQYF

J: TRBJ2-1
size: .
V: TRBV2
D: TRBD2
DNA: TGTGCCAGCAGCTCCTCGGGAGGGCCCTACAATGAGCAGTTCTTC
CDR3: CASSSSGGPYNEQFF

J: TRBJ1-5
size: .
V: TRBV19
D: .
DNA: TGTGCCAGTAGTATTACGCTAATTCGCAATCAGCCCCAGCATTTT
CDR3: CASSITLIRNQPQHF